What follows describes a single T cell receptor (beta chain). Its antigen is currently unknown. This CDR3 is built from 15 residues. The V end lost 5 bases, the J end lost 0 bases, and 13 bases lay between the germline ends. CDR1 and CDR2 from the germline V gene are SGHRS and YFSETQ. The data originate from a study of Ad26.COV2.S vaccination and SARS-CoV-2 variants. Study summary: The vaccine Ad26.COV2.S was put into the muscle once, or twice with 56 days between. General observations from the study: Spike-specific TCR breadth ran higher among vaccine recipients than placebo recipients.

Treatment in this sample: some 20 received Ad26.COV2.S at low or high dose, single or two shots; five or six received placebo; per-sample allocation not given. On day 63 after the first injection, vaccine and placebo recipients gave samples. Clones were read by immunoSEQ multiplex PCR, and TCRdb kept only the in-frame ones, dropping some. The data contain around 400,000 clones, under 90% of them singletons. This receptor was obtained from a person between 18 and 65 years old who received the Ad26.COV2.S COVID-19 vaccine or a placebo. The chain combines TRBV5-1 with TRBJ2-3; TRBD1 is a possible D gene (6 bases). The sequencing used peripheral blood, collected in a trial of Ad26.COV2.S vaccine versus placebo. Here the CDR3 DNA reads TGCGCCAGCAGACGATCAGGGACAAGCACAGATACGCAGTATTTT. Translating gives CASRRSGTSTDTQYF.